This TCR beta chain was sequenced for a study of blood T cell repertoires in COVID-19. Produced via immunoSEQ multiplex PCR; TCRdb's table is partial and in-frame only. The data contain 200,000 to 250,000 clones, over 80% of them singletons. V gave up 5 bases and J gave up 5 bases, with 16 bases separating them. The CDR3 loop spans 15 amino acids. CDR1 is SGHTA, CDR2 FQGTGA, per germline. This clone was seen more than once but under ten times. The chain employs TRBV7-3 and TRBJ2-1; D possibly corresponds to TRBD1 (6 bases). This TCR derives from a woman aged 25 to 45 with COVID-19, enrolled during active disease. Sequencing input: peripheral blood. Here the CDR3 reads CASSPRQARNNEQFF. CDR3 nucleotides: TGTGCCAGCAGCCCGAGACAGGCCAGAAACAATGAGCAGTTCTTC.